Listed below are T cell receptor beta chains from one sample, sequenced in a study of OX40 agonist ivuxolimab in advanced cancers. Clones were sequenced by immunoSEQ multiplex PCR, and TCRdb holds only the in-frame ones, with some missing. The table records about 49,000 clones, 85% of them present only once. The material sequenced was CD4+ or CD8+ T cells sorted from blood, taken in a trial of the OX40 agonist ivuxolimab. Source of these receptors: an adult with an advanced solid tumor such as melanoma, head and neck, liver or kidney cancer. Each CDR3 is given with its conserved first and last residue. A D gene is named only where the DNA matches it firmly. For some rows the clone size is stated as once, few or many, or as a class when expanded; others skip it.

v_call,d_call,j_call,clone_size,cdr3_nt,cdr3_aa
TRBV4-1,.,TRBJ2-2,.,TGCGCCAGCAGCCAAGAGGGACAAATGAACACCGGGGAGCTGTTTTTT,CASSQEGQMNTGELFF
TRBV4-1,TRBD2,TRBJ2-7,.,TGCGCCAGCAGCCAAGTCGCCAGCGGGGGGGCCGGTGAGCAGTACTTC,CASSQVASGGAGEQYF
TRBV5-1,TRBD1,TRBJ1-2,.,TGCGCCAGCAGCTTGGCCCCTCAGGGGGCTGGCTACACCTTC,CASSLAPQGAGYTF
TRBV27,TRBD2,TRBJ2-7,.,TGTGCCAGCAGTTTGGGGGGGTCCTACGAGCAGTACTTC,CASSLGGSYEQYF
TRBV4-2,TRBD1,TRBJ1-1,.,TGTGCCAGCAGCCCCCTCGGGCCTCAGGGGGATAACATGAACACTGAAGCTTTCTTT,CASSPLGPQGDNMNTEAFF
TRBV7-2,TRBD2,TRBJ2-1,.,TGTGCCAGCAGCTTAGTGGGAACCTTAGCGGGGGGGCTGGATGAGCAGTTCTTC,CASSLVGTLAGGLDEQFF
TRBV19,TRBD2,TRBJ2-5,.,TGTGCCAGTAGTAAGCTAGCGGGGGGGCTCGGGCAAGAGACCCAGTACTTC,CASSKLAGGLGQETQYF
TRBV29-1,.,TRBJ2-1,.,TGCAGCGTTGAATGGCCTGAAGGCTACAATGAGCAGTTCTTC,CSVEWPEGYNEQFF
TRBV7-3,TRBD1,TRBJ1-4,.,TGTGCCAGCAGGCCTTTTGACAGGGACGATGAAAAACTGTTTTTT,CASRPFDRDDEKLFF
TRBV9,TRBD2,TRBJ2-5,once,TGTGCCAGCAGCGCGGGGACTAGCGGGCAAGAGACCCAGTACTTC,CASSAGTSGQETQYF
TRBV6-6,.,TRBJ2-3,.,TGTGCCAGCAGCGACGGCACAGATACGCAGTATTTT,CASSDGTDTQYF
TRBV11-3,.,TRBJ2-2,.,TGTGCCAGCAGCTTAGAAGGCGGGGAGCTGTTTTTT,CASSLEGGELFF
TRBV28,.,TRBJ2-7,.,TGTGCCAGCAGTTTCGGCTTCTCCTACGAGCAGTACTTC,CASSFGFSYEQYF
TRBV9,.,TRBJ1-6,.,TGTGCCAGCAGCGTCAGAGGAACCTATAATTCACCCCTCCACTTT,CASSVRGTYNSPLHF
TRBV7-6,TRBD2,TRBJ2-5,.,TGTGCCAGCAGCTTAACCTTTCTAGCGGACAAAGAGACCCAGTACTTC,CASSLTFLADKETQYF
TRBV6-5,TRBD1,TRBJ2-2,.,TGTGCCAGCTTCACGACAGGGGCGAACGGGGAGCTGTTTTTT,CASFTTGANGELFF
TRBV5-4,.,TRBJ1-1,.,TGTGCCAGCAGCTTGGGAGGGAACACTGAAGCTTTCTTT,CASSLGGNTEAFF
TRBV5-4,.,TRBJ2-1,.,TGTGCCAGCAGCTTCTGGGGTGAGCAGTTCTTC,CASSFWGEQFF
TRBV29-1,.,TRBJ2-1,.,TGCAGCGTTGAGTCTGAGGGCCCGAACCTCTACAATGAGCAGTTCTTC,CSVESEGPNLYNEQFF
TRBV5-5,.,TRBJ2-2,.,TGTGCCAGCAGCTTGAAAGGACAACTCCTGAACACCGGGGAGCTGTTTTTT,CASSLKGQLLNTGELFF
TRBV27,TRBD1,TRBJ2-6,.,TGTGCCAGCAGTTTAAGCGGGACAGGGACTGGGGCCAACGTCCTGACTTTC,CASSLSGTGTGANVLTF
TRBV19,.,TRBJ2-6,.,TGTGCCAGTAGTCGGGACTCTGGGGCCAACGTCCTGACTTTC,CASSRDSGANVLTF
TRBV4-3,TRBD1,TRBJ1-1,once,TGCGCCAGCAGCCAAGACAGGGGGCCCACTGAAGCTTTCTTT,CASSQDRGPTEAFF
TRBV11-2,TRBD1,TRBJ2-7,.,TGTGCCAGCACAGGGGGCATTACCTACGAGCAGTACTTC,CASTGGITYEQYF
TRBV4-3,.,TRBJ2-2,.,TGCGCCAGCAGCCCCGGGGCCGGGAGACACACCGGGGAGCTGTTTTTT,CASSPGAGRHTGELFF
TRBV7-9,TRBD1,TRBJ2-5,.,TGTGCCAGCAGAACTCCGGGACAGGGCAGAGAGACCCAGTACTTC,CASRTPGQGRETQYF
TRBV2,.,TRBJ1-2,medium-sized,TGTGCCAGCAGTGAGTGGTCAGAGCCTAACTATGGCTACACCTTC,CASSEWSEPNYGYTF
TRBV7-6,.,TRBJ1-6,.,TGTGCCAGCAGCTTGGAAGTATTGGGACAATGGTCACCCCTCCACTTT,CASSLEVLGQWSPLHF
TRBV5-5,TRBD1,TRBJ1-2,.,TGTGCCAGCAGCTCAACTCCGGGACAGGGTTCGTACGGCTACACCTTC,CASSSTPGQGSYGYTF
TRBV9,.,TRBJ1-3,.,TGTGCCAGCAGCGAGTGGGGAAACACCATATATTTT,CASSEWGNTIYF
TRBV7-6,TRBD1,TRBJ2-5,.,TGTGCCAGCGGGGACAGGGGTCGTGCAGAGACCCAGTACTTC,CASGDRGRAETQYF
TRBV7-9,.,TRBJ1-1,.,TGTGCCAGCAGCCTGAGGGATTATTCTTTCTTT,CASSLRDYSFF
TRBV7-9,.,TRBJ1-1,.,TGTGCCAGCAGCCCGAAAACTGAAGCTTTCTTT,CASSPKTEAFF
TRBV27,.,TRBJ2-3,.,TGTGCCAGCAGTTGGCGGCCCCGCGATACGCAGTATTTT,CASSWRPRDTQYF
TRBV13,.,TRBJ1-4,.,TGTGCCAGCAGCTTAGGCGGCCCCCGAGGGGAAAAACTGTTTTTT,CASSLGGPRGEKLFF
TRBV29-1,TRBD1,TRBJ1-1,once,TGCAGCGTTGAGGGGGGACAGGGGATCTCTGAAGCTTTCTTT,CSVEGGQGISEAFF
TRBV6-5,.,TRBJ1-3,.,TGTGCCAGCAGACGACCGGGAAACACCATATATTTT,CASRRPGNTIYF
TRBV13,.,TRBJ2-5,.,TGTGCCAGCAGCCCCAGCGAGGCTGGAGAGACCCAGTACTTC,CASSPSEAGETQYF
TRBV7-3,.,TRBJ1-1,.,TGTGCCAGCAGCCAAGGGGGGCCAGCTTTCTTT,CASSQGGPAFF
TRBV7-9,.,TRBJ1-5,once,TGTGCCAGCAGCCTGGTCGGGAGGGGGTTTAATCAGCCCCAGCATTTT,CASSLVGRGFNQPQHF
TRBV2,TRBD2,TRBJ2-1,.,TGTGCCAGCAACTTCCGCCCGGGGGGAGCGAGCCATGAGCAGTTCTTC,CASNFRPGGASHEQFF
TRBV6-5,.,TRBJ1-1,.,TGTGCCAGCAGTTACTCCTTTACGGGGAACACTGAAGCTTTCTTT,CASSYSFTGNTEAFF
TRBV9,.,TRBJ1-1,.,TGTGCCAGCAGCGAGCCAGTGGGGAACACTGAAGCTTTCTTT,CASSEPVGNTEAFF
TRBV9,.,TRBJ1-1,.,TGTGCCAGCAGCGTCGGGGGCGCCACTGAAGCTTTCTTT,CASSVGGATEAFF
TRBV2,.,TRBJ2-7,.,TGTGCCAGCAGGGACAGCTCCTACGAGCAGTACTTC,CASRDSSYEQYF
TRBV19,.,TRBJ1-5,.,TGTGCCAGTAGTATATTTGCGTCTGTGGGGATTCTCGATCAGCCCCAGCATTTT,CASSIFASVGILDQPQHF
TRBV9,.,TRBJ1-1,few,TGTGCCAGCAGCGTAGGCCAGGGCACTGAAGCTTTCTTT,CASSVGQGTEAFF